A single sample gave rise to the 17 T cell receptor beta chains below, sequenced in a study of blood T cell repertoires in COVID-19. Here immunoSEQ multiplex PCR was the method, and the copy in TCRdb shows in-frame clones only, minus some. The sample has about 180,000 clones, approximately 88% seen once. Material for sequencing was peripheral blood. Every receptor here comes from a woman between 25 and 40 years old with acute or convalescent COVID-19.

The V and J genes are TRBV7-9 and TRBJ1-2; 8 bases map to TRBD1. The CDR3 has 13 residues. Germline V gene data show CDR1 as SEHNR and CDR2 as FQNEAQ (reference sequence). The V segment lost 5 bases and the J segment 7 bases; nucleotides outside the gene matches: 6. The CDR3: CASSQGQGSGYTF. In nucleotides, the CDR3 is TGTGCCAGCAGCCAAGGACAGGGCAGTGGCTACACCTTC.

The chain employs TRBV6-5 and TRBJ1-2; D not resolved. Looked up from germline, CDR1 is MNHEY and CDR2 is SVGAGI. This CDR3 spans 13 amino acids. The ends were cut back, 2 bases at V and 4 bases at J, with 8 bases in the middle. The CDR3 DNA is TGTGCCAGCAGTTACCACGAGGGCTATGGCTACACCTTC. This encodes CASSYHEGYGYTF.

CDR3: CASSGPPSYNEQFF. The DNA of the CDR3 is TGTGCCAGCAGTGGGCCCCCCTCTTACAATGAGCAGTTCTTC. The chain employs TRBV6-6 and TRBJ2-1; D not certain. CDR3 size: 14 residues. V lost 5 bases and J 4 bases, leaving 12 bases between the germline ends. From germline, CDR1 is MNHNY and CDR2 SVGAGI (reference sequence).

This clone is a singleton in its sample. This chain links TRBV11-2 with TRBJ2-7, with a tentative D call TRBD2 (5 bases). CDR1 and CDR2 (germline): SGHAT, FQNNGV. Between the trimmed V and J ends, which lost 5 bases and 1 base, there was a span of 15 bases. The CDR3 length is 15 residues. Written as DNA, the CDR3 is TGTGCCAGCAGCCGAGGGTACGGGCCTTCCTACGAGCAGTACTTC. This sequence encodes CASSRGYGPSYEQYF.

The rearrangement uses TRBV6-1 and TRBJ2-1, with 7 bases lining up with TRBD2. The CDR3 loop spans 16 amino acids. Germline CDR1 is MNHNS and CDR2 is SASEGT. V shed 3 bases, J shed 5 bases, and the junction held 10 bases outside the gene matches. The CDR3: CASSDRRTSLDNEQFF. DNA for the CDR3: TGTGCCAGCAGTGACCGACGGACTAGTTTAGACAATGAGCAGTTCTTC.

V gene TRBV5-1 combines with J gene TRBJ2-5; 9 bases are shared with TRBD1. After removal of 4 bases from V and 7 bases from J, the junction contained 8 bases not matched to a gene. There are 14 residues in the CDR3. The germline V gene encodes CDR1 SGHRS and CDR2 YFSETQ. The CDR3 DNA is TGCGCCAGCAGCGGGGGGGACAGGGATGGGACCCAGTACTTC. It translates to CASSGGDRDGTQYF.

V and J are TRBV2 and TRBJ2-7; 10 bases map to TRBD2. This CDR3 contains 13 residues. The ends lost 2 bases at V and 8 bases at J; junction bases unmatched: 3. The germline V gene has CDR1 SNHLY and CDR2 FYNNEI. The CDR3, as DNA: TGTGCCAGCAGTGAAATTACTAGCGGGAAGCAGTACTTC. This sequence encodes CASSEITSGKQYF.

V gene TRBV28 combines with J gene TRBJ2-2; 11 positions match TRBD2. CDR3 size: 16 residues. Unmatched junction bases numbered 11, after V lost 6 bases and J lost 8 bases. CDR1 is MDHEN and CDR2 is SYDVKM in the germline V gene. CDR3 nucleotides: TGTGCCAGCAGGGCTAGCGGGAGGACACGAACTGGGGAGCTGTTTTTT. Protein product: CASRASGRTRTGELFF.

In its sample, this clone was seen a few times. The J gene is TRBJ2-7, the V gene TRBV5-5; D is ambiguous. This CDR3 region has 15 residues. The germline gives CDR1 SGHKS, CDR2 YYEKEE (reference sequence). Trimming removed 4 bases at V and 0 bases at J, with 14 bases between. CDR3 nucleotides: TGTGCCAGCAGCCTTACAATAACCATCTCCTACGAGCAGTACTTC. This encodes CASSLTITISYEQYF. The whole variable domain, remainder taken from reference TRBV5-5 and TRBJ2-7, is DAGVTQSPTHLIKTRGQQVTLRCSPISGHKSVSWYQQVLGQGPQFIFQYYEKEERGRGNFPDRFSARQFPNYSSELNVNALLLGDSALYLCASSLTITISYEQYFGPGTRLTVT.

The chain combines TRBV6-5 with TRBJ1-2; D might be TRBD1 (6 bases). Looked up from germline, CDR1 is MNHEY and CDR2 is SVGAGI. The CDR3 runs to 15 residues. V lost 9 bases, J lost 5 bases, and 22 bases lay in between. DNA for the CDR3: TGTGCCAGTAGGGGGGGAGGGACTCCCTTTTATGGCTACACCTTC. Translating it yields CASRGGGTPFYGYTF.

This clone was detected only once. The rearrangement uses TRBV5-1 and TRBJ2-6, with a possible D match to TRBD2 (6 bases). The germline V gene encodes CDR1 SGHRS and CDR2 YFSETQ. Trimming took 4 bases from V and 0 from J, leaving 14 bases between them. The CDR3 is 17 residues long. The CDR3 nucleotides are TGCGCCAGCAGCCAAAATCGGGGGAACTCTGGGGCCAACGTCCTGACTTTC. It translates to CASSQNRGNSGANVLTF.

The chain is built from TRBV19 and TRBJ2-3; TRBD2 matches 11 bases. J was trimmed by 8 bases and V by 3 bases; bases with no gene match: 10. Germline CDR1 reads LNHDA; CDR2 reads SQIVND (reference sequence). This CDR3 is built from 16 residues. The CDR3 nucleotides are TGTGCCAGTAGTATTTGGCTAGCGGGAGGCGCAGGTACGCAGTATTTT. This codes for CASSIWLAGGAGTQYF.

DNA for the CDR3: TGCGCCAGCAGCTTGGAGGTAGGCGGAAGAAACATTCAGTACTTC. Translation: CASSLEVGGRNIQYF. This sequence joins TRBV5-1 and TRBJ2-4; no clear D. The CDR3 is 15 amino acids. The germline V gene encodes CDR1 SGHRS and CDR2 YFSETQ. Trimming stripped 0 bases from V and 6 bases from J, with 13 bases between.

This clone was counted a single time. The chain combines TRBV5-4 with TRBJ2-2; 7 positions match TRBD2. Germline values: CDR1 SGHNT, CDR2 YYREEE (reference sequence). CDR3 length: 13 amino acids. V gave up 2 bases and J gave up 5 bases; unmatched junction bases: 0. CDR3 nucleotide sequence: TGTGCCAGCAGCTTAGCGGGAACCGGGGAGCTGTTTTTT. It translates to CASSLAGTGELFF.

This chain connects TRBV19 to TRBJ1-5; perhaps TRBD1 as D (6 bases). The germline V gene has CDR1 LNHDA and CDR2 SQIVND (reference sequence). V lost 6 bases to trimming and J lost 5 bases, with 20 bases between them. The CDR3 consists of 16 residues. The CDR3 DNA reads TGTGCCAGTAGGCCGGGACACCTAATCGCTTATCAGCCCCAGCATTTT. It translates to CASRPGHLIAYQPQHF.

V gene TRBV2 combines with J gene TRBJ2-7, with D tentatively TRBD2 (5 bases). In germline, CDR1 is SNHLY, CDR2 FYNNEI. This CDR3 is built from 14 residues. Trimming pared 8 bases from V and 1 base from J, leaving 15 bases between. CDR3 sequence (DNA): TGTGCCAGCCGGGGTCGTTCGGGGTCCTACGAGCAGTACTTC. Translation gives CASRGRSGSYEQYF.

This sequence joins TRBV5-6 and TRBJ2-3; 10 bases line up with TRBD2. This CDR3 is 16 amino acids long. V trimming: 4 bases; J trimming: 0 bases; junction bases outside the gene matches: 5. Germline CDR1 SGHDT, CDR2 YYEEEE. The CDR3 sequence is CASSLAGEASTDTQYF. CDR3 sequence (DNA): TGTGCCAGCAGCCTAGCGGGAGAGGCTAGCACAGATACGCAGTATTTT.